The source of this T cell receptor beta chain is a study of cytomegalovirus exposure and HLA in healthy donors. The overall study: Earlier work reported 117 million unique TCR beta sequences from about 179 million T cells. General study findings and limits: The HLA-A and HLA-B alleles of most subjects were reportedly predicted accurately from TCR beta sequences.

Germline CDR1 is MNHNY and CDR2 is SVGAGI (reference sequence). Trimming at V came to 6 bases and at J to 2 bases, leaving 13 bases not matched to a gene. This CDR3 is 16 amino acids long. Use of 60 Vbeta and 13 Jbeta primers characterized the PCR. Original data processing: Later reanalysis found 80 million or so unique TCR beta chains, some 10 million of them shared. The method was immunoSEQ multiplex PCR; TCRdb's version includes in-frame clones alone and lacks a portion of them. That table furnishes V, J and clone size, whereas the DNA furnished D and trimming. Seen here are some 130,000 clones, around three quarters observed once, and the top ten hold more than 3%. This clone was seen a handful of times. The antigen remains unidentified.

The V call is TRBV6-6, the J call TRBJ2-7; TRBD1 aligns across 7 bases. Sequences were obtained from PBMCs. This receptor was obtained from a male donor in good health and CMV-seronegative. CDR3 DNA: TGTGCCAGCAGCCGAGTCACAGGGGCAGTCCCCTACGAGCAGTACTTC. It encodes CASSRVTGAVPYEQYF.